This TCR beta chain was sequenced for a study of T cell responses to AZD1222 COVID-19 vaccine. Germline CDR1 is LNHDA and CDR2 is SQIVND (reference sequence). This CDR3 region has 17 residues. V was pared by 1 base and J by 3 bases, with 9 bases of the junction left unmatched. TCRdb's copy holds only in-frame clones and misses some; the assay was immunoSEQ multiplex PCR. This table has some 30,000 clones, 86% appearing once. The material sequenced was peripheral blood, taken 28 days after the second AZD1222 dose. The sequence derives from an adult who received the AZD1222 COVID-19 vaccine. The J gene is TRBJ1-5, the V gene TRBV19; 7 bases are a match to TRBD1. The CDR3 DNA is TGTGCCAGTAGTATAGTCCCCCGGACAGGCTACAATCAGCCCCAGCATTTT. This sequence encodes CASSIVPRTGYNQPQHF.